This T cell receptor (beta chain) emerged from a study of regulatory T cells in long-lasting Graves disease. HTBI primers from iRepertoire and Arm-PCR of CDR3 regions yielded the TCR beta libraries. TCRdb reprocessed the multiplex PCR reads with MiXCR, giving one entry per CDR3 protein. The sample gives about 660,000 distinct CDR3 sequences, about 32% of which show up once; roughly 40% is in the top ten. Time point: persistent/refractory GD, antithyroid drugs over 5 years with positive TRAb. Making the TCR library involved RNA that had been extracted from PBMCs. Study-level results: TRBV28, TRBJ1-2 and TRBJ2-5 emerged as the favored segments in persistent disease. Accuracy may have suffered from the small sample size. Samples came from peripheral blood alone, without thyroid tissue. Among persistent patients, a larger number of public clonotypes were shared (over 2,500) than among newly diagnosed patients (about 950).

There are 12 residues in the CDR3. CDR1 is MDHEN and CDR2 is SYDVKM in the germline V gene. V lost 7 bases, J lost 8 bases, and 9 bases lay in between. This clonotype was detected many times. The antigen is unknown. The specimen was peripheral blood mononuclear cells (PBMCs), collected when the disease was refractory, from a patient treated with antithyroid drugs. The receptor comes from a female donor with Graves disease. The chain carries TRBV28 and TRBJ1-6; the D gene is possibly TRBD1 (5 bases). CDR3 in amino acids: CASTGDDSPLHF. CDR3 sequence (DNA): TGTGCCAGCACGGGGGATGATTCACCCCTCCACTTT.